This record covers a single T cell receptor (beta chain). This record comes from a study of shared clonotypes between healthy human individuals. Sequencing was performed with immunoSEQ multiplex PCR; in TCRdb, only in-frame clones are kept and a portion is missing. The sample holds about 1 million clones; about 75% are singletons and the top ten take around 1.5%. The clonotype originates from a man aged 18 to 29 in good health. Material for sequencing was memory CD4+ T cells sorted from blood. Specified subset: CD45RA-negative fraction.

CDR3 DNA sequence: TGTGCCTCCCTGTGGGGGGAGTTTGAGACCCAGTACTTC. Residues: CASLWGEFETQYF. The V gene is TRBV6-6, the J gene TRBJ2-5, with a possible D match to TRBD2 (6 bases). The CDR3 covers 13 residues. Germline V CDR1 and CDR2: MNHNY, SVGAGI (reference sequence). The germline V and J ends were trimmed by 11 bases and 5 bases, with 18 bases remaining between them.